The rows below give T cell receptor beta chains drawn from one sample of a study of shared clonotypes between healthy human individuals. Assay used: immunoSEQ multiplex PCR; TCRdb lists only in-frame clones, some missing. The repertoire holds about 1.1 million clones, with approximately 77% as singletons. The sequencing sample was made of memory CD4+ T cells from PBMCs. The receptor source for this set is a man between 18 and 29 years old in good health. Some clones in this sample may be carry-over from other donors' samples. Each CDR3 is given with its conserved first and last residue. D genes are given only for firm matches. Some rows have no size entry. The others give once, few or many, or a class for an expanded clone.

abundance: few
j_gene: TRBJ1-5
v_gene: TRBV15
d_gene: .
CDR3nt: TGTGCCACCAGCAGAGGGGTGGGGCAGCCCCAGCATTTT
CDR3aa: CATSRGVGQPQHF

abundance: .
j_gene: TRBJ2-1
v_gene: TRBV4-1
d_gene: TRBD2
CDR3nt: TGCGCCAGCAGCCGGGGGGGTGGAAACTACAATGAGCAGTTCTTC
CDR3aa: CASSRGGGNYNEQFF

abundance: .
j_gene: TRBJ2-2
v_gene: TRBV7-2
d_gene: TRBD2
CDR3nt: TGTGCCAGCAGCTTACCCCTATCTAGCGGGACCCTGTTTTTT
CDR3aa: CASSLPLSSGTLFF

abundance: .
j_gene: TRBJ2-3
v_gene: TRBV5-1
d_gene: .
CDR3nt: TGCGCCAGCAGCTTGTCAGGGGTTAGCACAGATACGCAGTATTTT
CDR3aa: CASSLSGVSTDTQYF

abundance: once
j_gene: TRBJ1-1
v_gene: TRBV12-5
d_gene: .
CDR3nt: TGTGCTAGTGGTTTGCTACCAGGGATTACTGAAGCTTTCTTT
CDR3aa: CASGLLPGITEAFF

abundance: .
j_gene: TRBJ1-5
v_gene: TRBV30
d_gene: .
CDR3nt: TGTGCCTGGAGTGTATTGGAGAGCAATCAGCCCCAGCATTTT
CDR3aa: CAWSVLESNQPQHF

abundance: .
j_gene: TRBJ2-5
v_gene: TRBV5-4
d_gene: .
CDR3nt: TGTGCCAGCAGCTATGCAGGGGCACAAGAGACCCAGTACTTC
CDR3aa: CASSYAGAQETQYF

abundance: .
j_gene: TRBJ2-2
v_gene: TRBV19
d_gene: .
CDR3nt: TGTGCCAGTAGTCAGGGAGTGGTGACCGGGGAGCTGTTTTTT
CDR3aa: CASSQGVVTGELFF

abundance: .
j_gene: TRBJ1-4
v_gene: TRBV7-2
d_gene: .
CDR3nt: TGTGCCAGCAGGAATAATGAAAAACTGTTTTTT
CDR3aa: CASRNNEKLFF

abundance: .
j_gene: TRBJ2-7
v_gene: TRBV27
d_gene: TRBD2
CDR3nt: TGTGCCAGCAGTTTTTCGGCTCCCCAGCGGGGATCCTACGAGCAGTACTTC
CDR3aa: CASSFSAPQRGSYEQYF

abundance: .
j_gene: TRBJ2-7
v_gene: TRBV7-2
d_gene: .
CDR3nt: TGTGCCAGCAGCACCCGATATCAAGTGCAGTACTTC
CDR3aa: CASSTRYQVQYF

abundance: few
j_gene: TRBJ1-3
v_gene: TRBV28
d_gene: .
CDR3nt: TGTGCCAGCAGCCTCCCGGGAAACACCATATATTTT
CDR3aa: CASSLPGNTIYF

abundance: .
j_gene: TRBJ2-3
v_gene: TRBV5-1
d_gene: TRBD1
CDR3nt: TGCGCCAGCACCCTGGGGACAGGGCTAACAGATACGCAGTATTTT
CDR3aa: CASTLGTGLTDTQYF

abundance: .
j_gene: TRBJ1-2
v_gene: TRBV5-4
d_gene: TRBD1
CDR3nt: TGTGCCAGCAGCTTACAGGGGGCTGACTATGGCTACACCTTT
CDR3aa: CASSLQGADYGYTF

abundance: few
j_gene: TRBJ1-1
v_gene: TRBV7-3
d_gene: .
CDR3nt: TGTGCCAGCAGCTTAATGGGTTCGAACACTGAAGCTTTCTTT
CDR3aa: CASSLMGSNTEAFF

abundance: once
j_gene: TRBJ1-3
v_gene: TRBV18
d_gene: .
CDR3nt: TGTGCCAGCTCACCCCAGAGGGCAGGGTTCTCTGGAAACACCATATATTTT
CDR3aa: CASSPQRAGFSGNTIYF

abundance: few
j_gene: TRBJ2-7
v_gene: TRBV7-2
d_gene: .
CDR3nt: TGTGCCAGCAGCCGGCCTGGGGGGGAGCAGTACTTC
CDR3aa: CASSRPGGEQYF

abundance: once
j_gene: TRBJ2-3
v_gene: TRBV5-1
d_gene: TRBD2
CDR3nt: TGCGCCAGCAGTACGGGAGGTGTCACAGATACGCAGTATTTT
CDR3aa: CASSTGGVTDTQYF

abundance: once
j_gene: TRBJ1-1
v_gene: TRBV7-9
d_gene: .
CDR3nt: TGTGCCAGCAGCACAGGATTCAACACTGAAGCTTTCTTT
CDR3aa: CASSTGFNTEAFF

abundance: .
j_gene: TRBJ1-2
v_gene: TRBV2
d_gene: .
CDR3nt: TGTGCCAGCACCTCCCGACAGGAGAAGATAGACTACACCTTC
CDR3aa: CASTSRQEKIDYTF

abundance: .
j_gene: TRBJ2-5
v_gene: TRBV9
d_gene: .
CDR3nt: TGTGCCAGCAGCGTAGACAGGGGGGGAGAGACCCAGTACTTC
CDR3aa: CASSVDRGGETQYF

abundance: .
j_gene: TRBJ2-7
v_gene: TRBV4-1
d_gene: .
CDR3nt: TGCGCCAGCAGCCACCAATCGGTGGCTAGCGAAGAGCAGTACTTC
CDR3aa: CASSHQSVASEEQYF

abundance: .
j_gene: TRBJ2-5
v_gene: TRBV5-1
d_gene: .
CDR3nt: TGCGCCAGCAGCTTGGGGGCGGCCCAAGAGACCCAGTACTTC
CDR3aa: CASSLGAAQETQYF

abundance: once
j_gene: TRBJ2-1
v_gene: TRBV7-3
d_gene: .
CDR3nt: TGTGCCAGCAGCTTGTATGCCTACAATGAGCAGTTCTTC
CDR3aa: CASSLYAYNEQFF

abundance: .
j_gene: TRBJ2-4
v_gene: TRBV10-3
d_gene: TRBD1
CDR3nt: TGTGCCATCAGATCGGACAGGGGGGACATTCAGTACTTC
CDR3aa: CAIRSDRGDIQYF

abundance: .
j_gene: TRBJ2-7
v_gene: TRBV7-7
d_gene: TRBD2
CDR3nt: TGTGCCAGCAGCCAGAAGGGCCTCGGCGGGAGAGTGCAGTACTTC
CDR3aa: CASSQKGLGGRVQYF

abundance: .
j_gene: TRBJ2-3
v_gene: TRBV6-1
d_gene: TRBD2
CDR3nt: TGTGCCAGCAGTCTCCGGGGAGGCGGGGGAGATACGCAGTATTTT
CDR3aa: CASSLRGGGGDTQYF

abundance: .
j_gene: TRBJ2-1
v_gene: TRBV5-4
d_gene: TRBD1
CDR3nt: TGTGGGTGGACAGGCTCCTACAATGAGCAGTTCTTC
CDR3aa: CGWTGSYNEQFF

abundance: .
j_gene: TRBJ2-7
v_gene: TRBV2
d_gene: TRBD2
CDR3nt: TGTGCCACCCGACGGGGACTAGCTTCCGAGCAGTACTTC
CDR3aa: CATRRGLASEQYF

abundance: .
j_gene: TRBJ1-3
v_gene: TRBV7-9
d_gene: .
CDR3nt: TGTGCCAGCAGCTTAGGTTTAGACAGCTCTGGAAACACCATATATTTT
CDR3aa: CASSLGLDSSGNTIYF

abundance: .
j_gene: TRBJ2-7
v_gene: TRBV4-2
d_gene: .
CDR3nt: TGTGCCAGCAGCCAAGACCTTGGGAACTACGAGCAGTACTTC
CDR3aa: CASSQDLGNYEQYF

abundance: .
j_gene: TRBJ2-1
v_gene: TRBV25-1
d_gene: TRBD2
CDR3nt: TGTGCCAGCAGCCCGGGACTAGCGGAACGTATCCCCCCTTTCTTC
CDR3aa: CASSPGLAERIPPFF

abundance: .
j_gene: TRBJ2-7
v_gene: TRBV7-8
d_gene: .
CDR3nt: TGTGCCAGCAGCTTAGTTGGCGGGACCTACGAGCAGTACTTC
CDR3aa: CASSLVGGTYEQYF

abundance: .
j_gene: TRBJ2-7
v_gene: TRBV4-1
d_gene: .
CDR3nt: TGCGCCAGCAGCCAGCGGGTGGGCCACGAGCAGTACTTC
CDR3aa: CASSQRVGHEQYF

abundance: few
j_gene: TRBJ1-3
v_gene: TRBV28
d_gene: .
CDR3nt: TGTGCCAGCAGCCAAGGGGGGAGAAACACCATATATTTT
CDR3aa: CASSQGGRNTIYF

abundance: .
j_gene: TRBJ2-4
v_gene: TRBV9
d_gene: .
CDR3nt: TGTGCCAGCAGATCGACGGTGGGGGCCGCCAAAAACATTCAGTACTTC
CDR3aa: CASRSTVGAAKNIQYF

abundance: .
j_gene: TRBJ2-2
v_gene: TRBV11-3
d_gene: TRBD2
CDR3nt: TGTGCCAGCACCCTCTCCGCGGGGGGCGGGAACACCGGGGAGCTGTTTTTT
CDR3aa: CASTLSAGGGNTGELFF

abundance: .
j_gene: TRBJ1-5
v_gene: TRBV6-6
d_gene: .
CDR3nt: TGTGCCAGCAGCTCGAACACCCAGGGGAATCAGCCCCAGCATTTT
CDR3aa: CASSSNTQGNQPQHF

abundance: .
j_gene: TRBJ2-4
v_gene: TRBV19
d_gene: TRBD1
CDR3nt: TGTGCCACCACAGGGGGGCACGAGGAAGCCAAAAACATTCAGTACTTC
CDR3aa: CATTGGHEEAKNIQYF

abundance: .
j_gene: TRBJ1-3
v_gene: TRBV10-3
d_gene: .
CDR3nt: TGTGCCATCAGCGACGGTGGCCTCTCTGGAAACACCATATATTTT
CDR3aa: CAISDGGLSGNTIYF

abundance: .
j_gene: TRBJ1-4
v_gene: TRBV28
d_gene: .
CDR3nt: TGTGCCAGCAGGGTGGAGACGGGGGGTAATGAAAAACTGTTTTTT
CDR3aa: CASRVETGGNEKLFF

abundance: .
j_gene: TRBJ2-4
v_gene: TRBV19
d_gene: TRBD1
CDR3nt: TGTGCCAGTAGTATCCTACAGGGGCACAAAGCCAAAAACATTCAGTACTTC
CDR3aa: CASSILQGHKAKNIQYF

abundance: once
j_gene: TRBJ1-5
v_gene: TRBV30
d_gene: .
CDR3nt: TGTGCCTGGAGTATAGGATTTAATCAGCCCCAGCATTTT
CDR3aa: CAWSIGFNQPQHF

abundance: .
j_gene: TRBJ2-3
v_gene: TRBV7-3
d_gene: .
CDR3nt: TGTGCCAGCAGCTTAAGAGCTGGCCTGGGGGTAAGCACAGATACGCAGTATTTT
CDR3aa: CASSLRAGLGVSTDTQYF

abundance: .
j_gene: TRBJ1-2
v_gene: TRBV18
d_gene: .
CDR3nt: TGTGCCAGCTCACCCGCGACGGGAGACTATGGCTACACCTTC
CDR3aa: CASSPATGDYGYTF

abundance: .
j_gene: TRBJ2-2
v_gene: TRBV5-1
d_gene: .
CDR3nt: TGCGCCAGCAGCTTGTGGGGCAACGAAGGTGACACCGGGGAGCTGTTTTTT
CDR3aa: CASSLWGNEGDTGELFF

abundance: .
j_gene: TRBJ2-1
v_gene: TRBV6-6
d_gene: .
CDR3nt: TGTGCCAGCAGTTTAGGGGGAGCTGAGCAGTTCTTC
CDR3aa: CASSLGGAEQFF

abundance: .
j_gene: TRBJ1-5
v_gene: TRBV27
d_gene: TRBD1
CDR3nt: TGTGCCAGCAGTCCTTCCCAGGGGGCGCGGCCCCAGCATTTT
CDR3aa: CASSPSQGARPQHF

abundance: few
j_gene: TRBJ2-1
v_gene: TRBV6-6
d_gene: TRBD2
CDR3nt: TGTGCCAGCAATGGCATTAGCGGGATTACCAATGAGCAGTTCTTC
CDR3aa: CASNGISGITNEQFF

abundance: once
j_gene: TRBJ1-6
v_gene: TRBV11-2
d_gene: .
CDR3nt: TGTGCCAGCAGCTTAAGGATCGATTCACCCCTCCACTTT
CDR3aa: CASSLRIDSPLHF

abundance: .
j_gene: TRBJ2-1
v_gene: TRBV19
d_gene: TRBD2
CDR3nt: TGTGCCAGTAGGACCGTAGCGGGAGCCTACAATGAGCAGTTCTTC
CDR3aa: CASRTVAGAYNEQFF

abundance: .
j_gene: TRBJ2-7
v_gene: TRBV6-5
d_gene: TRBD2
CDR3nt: TGTGCCAGCAGCCCCATAGCGGGAGGGCGGTACGAGCAGTACTTC
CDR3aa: CASSPIAGGRYEQYF

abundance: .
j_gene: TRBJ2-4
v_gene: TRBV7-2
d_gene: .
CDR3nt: TGTGCCAGCAGCACTAACAGGGGAGGCATTCAGTACTTC
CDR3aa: CASSTNRGGIQYF

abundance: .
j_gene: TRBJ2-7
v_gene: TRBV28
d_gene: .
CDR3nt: TGTGCCAGCAGTTCCCCGACAGTTACCTACGAGCAGTACTTC
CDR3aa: CASSSPTVTYEQYF